This TCR beta chain was sequenced in a study of cytomegalovirus exposure and HLA in healthy donors. A multiplex PCR was run with 60 Vbeta primers and 13 Jbeta primers. TCRdb's copy holds only in-frame clones and misses some; the assay was immunoSEQ multiplex PCR. The top ten clones hold 7% to 9% of a sample with some 250,000 clones, 80% to 85% of them seen once. The CDR3 sequence is 19 residues long. The V gene end was trimmed by 4 bases and the J gene end by 6 bases; junction bases not matched to a gene: 19. Germline V lookup: CDR1 SGHNT, CDR2 YYREEE (reference sequence). V and J are TRBV5-4 and TRBJ2-2; 9 positions match TRBD2. This clonotype was obtained from a woman aged 55-70 years in good health and CMV-seropositive. Sequencing was carried out using PBMCs. For the CDR3, the DNA is TGTGCCAGCAGCGAAGTGGCTAGCGGGAATGGGCCGCCATCCGGGGAGCTGTTTTTT. Protein sequence: CASSEVASGNGPPSGELFF. Full variable domain (outside the CDR3, taken from reference TRBV5-4 and TRBJ2-2): ETGVTQSPTHLIKTRGQQVTLRCSSQSGHNTVSWYQQALGQGPQFIFQYYREEENGRGNFPPRFSGLQFPNYSSELNVNALELDDSALYLCASSEVASGNGPPSGELFFGEGSRLTVL.